This entry features one TCR beta chain sequence. The antigen it recognizes is unknown. Base qualities are missing; no much larger clone stands one base away. In the prospective study, participants were roughly 18 to 89 years old, resided in around 25 geographic areas of the United States, and were enrolled through a virtual design. Cohort assignment in the prospective study relied on participant-reported clinical history from a screening survey and a study questionnaire. In the prospective study, mobile phlebotomists collected whole blood, serum and a nasopharyngeal or oropharyngeal swab from each participant. Over a roughly 2-month period, participants in the prospective study had the option of providing additional blood draws and questionnaires. Prospective study blood samples were shipped either frozen or at room temperature before DNA extraction. The data were obtained in a study of blood T cell repertoires in COVID-19 (dated by TCRdb to 2018 to 2021). Concerning the study at large: Samples covering the acute and convalescent phases of COVID-19 were provided by collaborators in the United States, Italy and Spain. Where available, HLA class I and class II types were taken from metadata supplied by the sample provider and were not determined by assay-based typing. The prospective study material was composed of cDNA or gDNA derived from T cells, B-cell-depleted T cells, or PBMCs. The repertoires were released in a freely available public database intended as a resource for research on the immune response to SARS-CoV-2. Deeply sampled blood TCRbeta repertoires from subjects exposed to, actively infected with, or recovered from COVID-19 were included in the dataset. A de-identified subject ID, COVID-19 status, age in years and sex were almost always included in the sample metadata. The samples were drawn from two sources: the first 160 participants of the ongoing ImmuneRACE study, and over 1,000 subjects contributed by 6 global collaborators.

TCRbeta CDR3 regions were amplified from genomic DNA by means of the immunoSEQ Assay, a bias-controlled multiplex PCR. The study's own analysis went as follows. Nucleated cell counts per sample were estimated from amplification of reference gene primers within the assay. To quantify the absolute abundance of each unique TCRbeta CDR3 rearrangement, sequence reads were collapsed and filtered. For each sample, productive Simpson clonality was calculated as the square root of Simpson's diversity index across productive rearrangements. The table was pulled from immuneACCESS by TCRdb, which kept in-frame rearrangements only. Such tables lose some clones; where checked, under half of the loss comes from unresolved V genes, and the rest has no known cause. V and J calls and clone size follow that table, whereas D and trimming were derived from the DNA. The sample table records around 300,000 clones; 90% of these occur just once. The ten largest clones capture approximately 1.5% of the sample.

Beyond this particular receptor, the publication reports: Clinical and demographic metadata were provided uncurated, with the amount varying by source and participant.

Sample: PBMCs or T cells enriched from blood (not recorded which). The TCR sequence derives from a woman in her late teens or twenties with acute COVID-19.

The CDR3 loop reads CASSPPLTGDKLFF. The nucleotides read TGTGCCAGCTCACCACCGTTGACAGGAGATAAACTGTTTTTT. The chain uses TRBV18 and TRBJ1-4; D gene: possibly TRBD1, on 6 matching bases. A distance of 13 bases separates the germline ends of V and J, which lose 0 bases and 11 bases respectively. The CDR3 holds 14 amino acids from the cysteine to the phenylalanine. The sequence is cut down to CDR3 DNA, 42 bases in frame from base 1. CDR1 and CDR2 (KGHSH, LQKENI) derive from the germline V gene.